These 8 T cell receptor beta chains came from one sample sequenced in a study of cytomegalovirus exposure and HLA in healthy donors. Primers: 60 Vbeta forward and 13 Jbeta reverse. Profiling relied on immunoSEQ multiplex PCR, and the TCRdb table lists in-frame clones only, not all of them. Here the sample spans about 170,000 clones, approximately 84% being singletons. Input material: PBMCs. The source is a girl under 18 in good health and CMV-seropositive.

This clone was detected once. This chain links TRBV5-1 with TRBJ2-5; 12 nucleotides align to TRBD2. This CDR3 is 16 amino acids long. Germline V gene data show CDR1 as SGHRS and CDR2 as YFSETQ. V lost 5 bases to trimming and J lost 1 base; unmatched junction nucleotides: 6. The CDR3 DNA is TGCGCCAGCAGGTGGACTAGCGGGGCAGGCCAAGAGACCCAGTACTTC. It yields the protein CASRWTSGAGQETQYF.

The V and J genes are TRBV15 and TRBJ1-1; a weak D match, TRBD1 (5 bases). V shed 3 bases and J shed 1 base, with 6 bases lying between them. The V gene's germline CDR1 is LNHNV and CDR2 YYDKDF (reference sequence). This CDR3 is built from 13 residues. The DNA of the CDR3 is TGTGCCACCAGCAGCGGACAGAACACTGAAGCTTTCTTT. It translates to CATSSGQNTEAFF.

The CDR3 DNA sequence: TGTGCCAGCAGCAGACAGGGGGCCTCTGGAAACACCATATATTTT. Translation: CASSRQGASGNTIYF. The chain couples TRBV21-1 to TRBJ1-3; the DNA was not compared with TRBD1, the D call given in the table. TRBV21-1 constitutes a pseudogene. The CDR3 totals 15 residues.

V is TRBV7-9 and J is TRBJ2-1; TRBD2 might be the D (5 bases). Trimming took off 5 bases at V and 8 bases at J, with 10 bases between the two ends. The CDR3 length is 12 residues. Germline V CDR1 and CDR2: SEHNR, FQNEAQ (reference sequence). The CDR3 region has the DNA TGTGCCAGCAGCGCGGGTAGGGATGAGCAGTTCTTC. Translating it yields CASSAGRDEQFF.

This clone is a singleton in its sample. The rearrangement uses TRBV5-1 and TRBJ1-1, with 10 bases matching TRBD1. Germline CDR1 and CDR2: SGHRS and YFSETQ. The CDR3 consists of 14 residues. The ends lost 6 bases at V and 4 bases at J; junction bases unmatched: 6. DNA of the CDR3: TGCGCCAGCACCAAGACAGGGGGCAGCACTGAAGCTTTCTTT. Translation: CASTKTGGSTEAFF.

A few counts support this clone. This chain connects TRBV5-1 to TRBJ2-5, with a possible D match to TRBD2 (7 bases). The CDR3 runs 15 residues. V lost 5 bases, J lost 5 bases, and 19 bases lay in between. The germline V gene has CDR1 SGHRS and CDR2 YFSETQ. The DNA of the CDR3 is TGCGCCAGCAGGCCCCGGGGGGCTGTAGAGGAGACCCAGTACTTC. Amino acids: CASRPRGAVEETQYF.

The V gene is TRBV30, the J gene TRBJ1-2; 9 bases map to TRBD1. Germline CDR1 GTSNPN, CDR2 SVGIG (reference sequence). The CDR3 runs to 14 residues. V lost 3 bases, J lost 5 bases, and 7 bases stayed unmatched. The CDR3: CAWSGTGQGYGYTF. In DNA form, the CDR3 reads TGTGCCTGGAGCGGGACAGGACAGGGGTATGGCTACACCTTC.

This clone turned up a few times. The chain recombines TRBV7-9 with TRBJ2-7; tentative D call: TRBD1 (6 bases). Germline CDR1 reads SEHNR; CDR2 reads FQNEAQ (reference sequence). The CDR3 extends over 12 amino acids. The V and J ends lost 5 bases and 5 bases respectively, with 10 bases between them. The DNA for the CDR3 is TGTGCCAGCAGCCCTGGACAGCACGAGCAGTACTTC. This sequence encodes CASSPGQHEQYF.